This T cell receptor beta chain is from a study of blood T cell repertoires in COVID-19. The CDR3 is 12 residues long. V lost 3 bases, J lost 6 bases, and 9 bases lay in between. The germline gives CDR1 LGHDT, CDR2 YNNKEL (reference sequence). The table came from immunoSEQ multiplex PCR; TCRdb's copy has only in-frame clones and leaves some out. Of some 70,000 clones listed, approximately 86% are singletons. The rearrangement uses TRBV3-1 (or the pseudogene TRBV3-2) and TRBJ2-7; D perhaps matches TRBD2 (6 bases). The sample was peripheral blood. The sequence derives from a man aged 35 to 55 with COVID-19, enrolled during active disease. The chain's CDR3 is CASSHGGGEQYF. The DNA for the CDR3 is TGTGCCAGCAGCCATGGGGGAGGCGAGCAGTACTTC.